This TCR beta chain was found in a study of prognosis after radiotherapy for stage I lung cancer. Study in general: In some eleven patients the tumors were adenocarcinoma, and in more than 5 they were squamous cell carcinoma. After radiotherapy, distant metastases were seen in a handful of patients (median approximately seven months), and no significant progression was seen in 15.

Researchers used two-round multiplex PCR to amplify TCR beta CDR3 starting from genomic DNA. The use of primers specific to each TRBV and TRBJ gene characterized first-round PCR. As the PCR entered its second round, universal primers were used. TCRdb re-analysed the multiplex PCR reads in MiXCR, keeping a single row per CDR3 protein. The sample records about 35,000 distinct CDR3 sequences, roughly a third being singletons. Study-wide results and limits: Unique TCR clone counts went down once patients had stereotactic body radiation therapy, median approximately 9,600 versus 7,200.

In its sample, this clonotype was seen many times. What it recognizes is unknown. Sequenced here: PBMCs, sampled before or after stereotactic body radiation therapy (not recorded which). This TCR came from a donor aged 50 or older with non-small cell lung cancer.

DNA of the CDR3: TGTGCCAGCAGCTTACGTCGCTCCTATAATTCACCCCTCCACTTT. It encodes CASSLRRSYNSPLHF. The rearrangement links TRBV5-8 to TRBJ1-6; no clear D. Germline V lookup: CDR1 SGHTS, CDR2 YDEGEE. The length of the CDR3 is 15 residues. V shed 2 bases and J shed 0 bases, with 6 bases lying between them. The variable domain in full, completed from reference TRBV5-8 and TRBJ1-6, reads EAGVTQSPTHLIKTRGQQATLRCSPISGHTSVYWYQQALGLGLQFLLWYDEGEERNRGNFPPRFSGRQFPNYSSELNVNALELEDSALYLCASSLRRSYNSPLHFGNGTRLTVT.